This entry concerns a single T cell receptor beta chain. The antigen it binds to is not known. Per-nucleotide qualities are absent, and no much larger clonotype sits a single base away. In total, approximately 690 healthy bone marrow donors made up the cohort. Cohort members were all nominally healthy when sampled, although unrecorded immune exposures were likely present. The donor was CMV seronegative and belonged to the group of 352 seronegative cohort members. A peripheral blood sample was collected from each donor, and TCR beta sequencing was performed on peripheral blood mononuclear cells. Genomic DNA was extracted from the blood cell samples with the Qiagen DNeasy Blood Extraction Kit. This specimen belongs to a study of cytomegalovirus exposure and HLA in healthy donors (dated by TCRdb to 2017 to 2019). Regarding the study in general: An earlier analysis of 587 of the donors reported 276 Gb of sequence data and 120 million or so unique TCR beta sequences from roughly 200 million T cells. An early release that covered some 640 HLA-typed donors contained approximately 300 gigabases of sequencing data and tens of millions of unique TCR sequences. The genetic ancestry cluster associated with self-reported Caucasian donors included approximately 85% of the roughly 410 genotyped donors. The study aimed to test whether signatures of past pathogen exposure could be identified by cataloging public T cell receptors. The study profiled the T cell repertoires of around 700 subjects by immunosequencing and related them to cytomegalovirus serostatus. A separate validation cohort of roughly 120 different subjects was used in addition to the 666-subject first cohort. High-throughput TCR immunosequencing, statistical association of individual TCRs with disease status, and machine learning were combined to predict cytomegalovirus infection status. A later analysis re-analyzed previously published TCR beta repertoires from 550 to 700 donors and added high-resolution HLA genotyping to study TCR occurrence patterns. In the later analysis, no new phenotypic data were used to find candidate immune exposures; instead, reliance was placed on TCR beta sequences and their occurrence across donors. To decide whether each TCR beta V gene segment behaved as functional or pseudogenic, an earlier analysis of approximately 600 of the donors relied on high-throughput TCR beta sequencing. Alongside the repertoire data, information on donor age, sex, ethnicity and CMV serostatus was compiled. Genome-wide SNP genotypes for about three fifths of the roughly 670 donors were used in a later genetic analysis, which treated that subset as a discovery cohort. Every repertoire in the discovery cohort had been generated on one and the same sequencing platform. HLA typing included class I and class II loci at four-digit resolution. The number of donors typed differed by locus, with about 629-630 for A, B, C, DRB1 and DQB1, 522 for DQA1, 600 to 610 for DPA1, and some 440 for DPB1. About five DR-DQ haplotypes were treated as single units for association and clustering because of strong linkage in the cohort. Across around 400 genotyped donors of the cohort, an average of about 240,000 unique TCR beta nucleotide sequences per donor were sequenced, and approximately 19% of those sequences were non-productive.

The study at large found these results: A few of the identified cytomegalovirus-associated TCR beta chains were confirmed in vitro to be specific for cytomegalovirus antigens. Presence/absence analyses assumed roughly uniform sequencing depth across donors, an assumption that may not hold. In a later analysis, most CMV-associated TCR beta chains were found to appear HLA-restricted, with HLA associations seemingly driven largely by CMV exposure. In the study, some 160 TCR beta chains were listed as associated with cytomegalovirus. Across donors, most TCR sequences were observed very rarely, whereas some public TCRs were present in many individuals. A further reported finding was that TCR beta sequences accurately predicted the HLA-A and HLA-B alleles for most subjects in the first cohort. Compared with the roughly 710-donor mean, donors in an Asian-associated ancestry cluster had fewer N-insertions in productive TCRs, according to a later genetic analysis. The cohort was sequenced for TCR beta chains only, and without alpha or paired-chain data the features that could be detected were limited. The classifier was reported to diagnose cytomegalovirus status with high specificity and sensitivity in both the original cohort and the validation cohort. In an earlier analysis of some 500 of the donors, most TCR beta V segments appeared in productive rearrangements about 90% or about 30% of the time, broadly matching IMGT annotations. Because HLA typing was missing for some donors at each locus, association tests included only the typed subset. Because counts were too low, more than 15 rarely observed V segments, including chromosome 9 orphons, were left out of the earlier analysis of about 620 of the donors. In a later analysis, the rate of TCR association differed among HLA loci, with DRB1 alleles having the most associated TCRs and HLA-C alleles having the fewest. At a false discovery rate of 0.05, a later analysis linked approximately 18,000 TCR beta sequences to specific HLA alleles. Immune exposure information for the cohort was limited to CMV serostatus. The authors suggested that the approach could potentially be generalized to other disease states and immunological phenotypes. A cluster of highly shared sequence variants was judged likely to represent a technical artifact of the sequencing pipeline. Compared with equally common non-associated chains, HLA-associated TCR beta chains in a later analysis were more clonally expanded and had lower generation probabilities. In a later genetic analysis, a missense DCLRE1C variant was associated with V-gene and J-gene trimming of TCR beta chains, and the association was replicated in an independent cohort. Several of the top co-occurrence clusters appeared to be linked to parvovirus B19, influenza, CMV and Epstein-Barr virus, according to a later analysis. When HLA alleles, especially DR and DQ, strongly co-occurred, attributing TCR associations to individual alleles was difficult. Some IMGT-functional V segments, including TRBV6-2 and TRBV6-3, could not be told apart with the 87-base-pair reads, so those segments were excluded. Correlated functional status among segregating V segments might reflect linkage disequilibrium, but an unknown experimental factor could not be ruled out.

Library preparation employed the immunoSEQ multiplex PCR assay. The multiplex PCR relied on a mix of 60 forward primers for TCR Vbeta segments and 13 reverse primers for TCR Jbeta segments. The CDR3 region of rearranged TCR beta genes was amplified from genomic DNA by a multiplex PCR assay. Amplified TCR beta libraries were sequenced as 87-base-pair reads on the Illumina HiSeq System. As for the original processing: Across the roughly 700 repertoires, a later analysis counted approximately 75 million unique TCR beta chains, 9.5 million to 13 million of which were shared by at least two donors. A nearest-neighbor algorithm error-corrected the raw reads and collapsed the reads into unique sequences, merging closely related sequences to remove PCR and sequencing errors. Alignment of CDR3 sequences to IMGT reference sequences was used to assign V, D and J gene segments. For a sequence to be retained, a match of at least six nucleotides to both a V gene segment and a J gene segment was required. Rearrangements were classified as productive when the CDR3 lacked stop codons and remained in frame with V and J, and all other rearrangements were classified as non-productive. Following IMGT convention, CDR3 was defined as the stretch from the second conserved V-encoded cysteine to the conserved J-encoded phenylalanine. The earlier analysis of some 580 of the donors excluded any sequence lacking an unambiguous match to a single V gene segment. In an earlier analysis of around 600 of the donors, V segments were called functional above 56.7% productive rearrangements and were called segregating when the between-donor standard deviation exceeded 5%. To diagnose cytomegalovirus status from the catalog of TCR beta chain sequences, a statistical classification framework was built. In a later analysis, V and J genes were assigned by comparing TCR nucleotide sequences against IMGT/GENE-DB human TR gene sequences. The TCRdist pipeline was used in a later analysis to assign CDR3 sequences and most-parsimonious VDJ recombination scenarios. A later analysis defined each TCR beta chain by its CDR3 amino acid sequence plus V-gene family, and excluded reads lacking a unique V-gene family. In a later analysis, around 600 highly shared, low-generation-probability nucleotide sequences were removed to address suspected cross-contamination and a sequencing artifact. In a later analysis, a clonal expansion index for each public chain was calculated from normalized within-repertoire ranks of inferred template counts. In a later analysis, generation probabilities were computed with a VDJ recombination model fitted to out-of-frame rearrangements, and the resulting probabilities were checked against IGoR. Hypergeometric tests were used in a later analysis to score TCR-TCR, TCR-HLA and TCR-CMV co-occurrence, with a repertoire-size bias correction applied to the TCR pairs. False discovery rates were estimated in a later analysis by permuting HLA or CMV assignments 20 times. In a later analysis, co-occurring TCRs were grouped using DBSCAN, with TCRdist sequence similarity added in when clustering inside HLA-allele-positive subsets. Repertoires with fewer than 30,000 or more than 120,000 public chains were left out of co-occurrence clustering, as were about 5 repertoires with anomalous nucleotide sharing. TCRdb's version of the immuneACCESS table is confined to in-frame rearrangements and falls short of the full clone set. An unresolved V gene accounts for under half of the shortfall where checked; the remainder is of unknown origin. V, J and clone size are those of that table, while D and trimming were read from the DNA. For this sample there are approximately 150,000 clones; approximately 85% appear just once. The ten largest clones represent around 0.51% of the sample.

CDR1 and CDR2, per the germline V gene, are SGDLS and YYNGEE. V and J are trimmed by 1 base and 9 bases, and the gene matches miss 5 bases of the junction. The CDR3 starts with the cysteine, ends with the phenylalanine, and has 16 residues. Only the CDR3 part of the read is kept: 48 bases, read in frame from the first base. The TCR was taken from a woman between 40 and 50 years old in good health and CMV-seronegative. Sequencing was performed on PBMCs. The rearranged segments are TRBV9 and TRBJ2-1, and 15 junctional nucleotides match TRBD2. The encoded CDR3 is CASSVQGLAGGVEQFF. In nucleotides, the sequence is TGTGCCAGCAGCGTACAAGGACTAGCGGGAGGGGTTGAGCAGTTCTTC.